This is a list of T cell receptor beta chains from one sample in a study of metastatic and nonmetastatic thyroid tumors. TCRdb re-analyzed the PCR reads through MiXCR. The sample includes about 35,000 clones, approximately 32% seen only once; the top ten take almost 8%. The sequenced sample was blood. These receptors all come from a female donor with papillary thyroid cancer or a benign thyroid nodule (not recorded which). Some clones in this sample may be carry-over from other donors' samples. CDR3s include the opening cysteine and the closing phenylalanine or tryptophan. The D gene is left open where the match is weak. Clone size is given for some rows only: seen once, a few or many times, or a class if the clone is expanded.

TRBJ1-1,TRBV7-9,few,-,TGTGCCAGCAGCAAATACAGAGATGAAGCTTTCTTT,CASSKYRDEAFF
TRBJ2-2,TRBV11-3,once,TRBD1,TGTGCCAGCAGCAATAGACAGGGGTCCGGGGAGCTGTTTTTT,CASSNRQGSGELFF
TRBJ1-2,TRBV6-1,-,-,TGTGCCAGCAGTGAAGTGGCCGCTATGGGCTATGGCTACACCTTC,CASSEVAAMGYGYTF
TRBJ1-1,TRBV6-1,many,-,TGTGCCAGCAGTAATCGGAACACTGAAGCTTTCTTT,CASSNRNTEAFF
TRBJ2-7,TRBV15,medium-sized,-,TGTGCCACCAGCATCGACGGGCTCGTCGTCGACGAGCAGTACTTC,CATSIDGLVVDEQYF
TRBJ2-3,TRBV5-4,many,-,TGCGCCAGCAGCTGGGATGCCGAAGACACAGATACGCAGTATTTT,CASSWDAEDTDTQYF
TRBJ2-7,TRBV27,medium-sized,TRBD2,TGTGCCAGCAGTTCCCCCAAAGCGGGGTCATCCTACGAGCAGTACTTC,CASSSPKAGSSYEQYF
TRBJ1-1,TRBV12-3/TRBV12-4,-,-,TGTGCCATCCGTCCCCGGTCAGGGAAGAACAATGAAGCTTTCTTT,CAIRPRSGKNNEAFF
TRBJ1-2,TRBV9,-,-,TGTGCCAGCAGCGTAGGAGCTACAGTAGGTGGCTACACCTTT,CASSVGATVGGYTF
TRBJ1-3,TRBV30,large,-,TGTGCCTGGAGTCGGGACACACTTAGTCTGACCATATATTTT,CAWSRDTLSLTIYF
TRBJ1-1,TRBV4-1,-,-,TGCGACAGAAGCCAAGATGCGGGGGACCGTGATGCTTTCTTT,CDRSQDAGDRDAFF
TRBJ2-7,TRBV5-6,many,-,TGTGCCAGCAGCTCGTGGGCAGAGCTCTACGAGCAGTACTTC,CASSSWAELYEQYF
TRBJ1-2,TRBV27,many,-,TGTGCCAGCAGTTTGGGGGGGTCGGATGGCTACACCTTC,CASSLGGSDGYTF
TRBJ2-7,TRBV18,-,-,TGTGCCAGCTCACCAAGCGCGGAGTCCTACGAGCAGTACTTC,CASSPSAESYEQYF
TRBJ2-3,TRBV20-1,many,-,TGCAGTGCTAGAGGGGGGGGCCCCACAGATACGCAGTATTTT,CSARGGGPTDTQYF